A single sample gave rise to the 21 T cell receptor beta chains below, sequenced in a study of T-cell reconstitution after alpha-beta-depleted transplantation in children. This sample's TCRbeta library carried unique molecular identifier barcodes. From the PCR reads, TCRdb called clonotypes with MiXCR, one entry per CDR3 protein. The sample consists of around 490,000 distinct CDR3 sequences, approximately 10% of them appearing once. Material: PBMCs, mostly from graft donor cells, obtained 180 days after TCRalphabeta/CD19-depleted stem cell transplant. The receptors here all came from a female patient aged 2-9 years who had a stem cell transplant for aplastic anemia, so the T cells may come from the graft donor.

This clonotype has a handful of counts. The chain employs TRBV5-5 and TRBJ1-5, with D perhaps TRBD1 (5 bases). The germline V and J ends were trimmed by 3 bases and 6 bases, with 13 bases remaining between them. There are 14 residues in the CDR3. Germline V CDR1 and CDR2: SGHKS, YYEKEE (reference sequence). The CDR3 nucleotides read TGTGCCAGCAGCTACGGGACGGAATTTCAGCCCCAGCATTTT. Protein sequence: CASSYGTEFQPQHF.

The chain recombines TRBV9 with TRBJ1-6, with no clear D. Germline assignment: CDR1 SGDLS and CDR2 YYNGEE. V shed 4 bases and J shed 8 bases, with 16 bases lying between them. This CDR3 is built from 15 residues. In DNA form, the CDR3 reads TGTGCCAGCAGCTCGAGCGGGAGGTATGATTCACCCCTCCACTTT. Its protein is CASSSSGRYDSPLHF.

The chain has TRBV6-1 and TRBJ2-5; 10 nucleotides agree with TRBD1. The trim removed 10 bases at V and 3 bases at J, leaving 5 bases unmatched. The CDR3 is made up of 13 amino acids. The germline gives CDR1 MNHNS, CDR2 SASEGT. This CDR3 reads CAIGTGDKETQYF. The CDR3 DNA sequence: TGTGCCATCGGGACAGGGGATAAAGAGACCCAGTACTTC.

This clonotype was picked up many times. The V gene is TRBV28, the J gene TRBJ2-7, with 8 bases lining up with TRBD2. The CDR3 spans 14 residues. The germline V gene has CDR1 MDHEN and CDR2 SYDVKM. V shed 3 bases and J 4 bases; nucleotides not matched to a gene: 5. CDR3 nucleotide sequence: TGTGCCAGCAGTTTCGGGAGGGCGGGTTACGAGCAGTACTTC. Translating it yields CASSFGRAGYEQYF.

The rearrangement links TRBV24-1 to TRBJ2-2; no definite D call. V was cut by 6 bases and J by 1 base, with 14 bases left in between. This CDR3 has 16 residues. From germline, CDR1 is KGHDR and CDR2 SFDVKD. This CDR3 is CATSSRQLLNTGELFF. In DNA, the CDR3 is TGTGCCACCAGTAGCAGGCAGCTCTTGAACACCGGGGAGCTGTTTTTT.

The chain's CDR3 is CSVETSGRIPDTQYF. CDR3 in DNA: TGCAGCGTCGAAACTAGCGGGAGGATTCCAGATACGCAGTATTTT. The V gene is TRBV29-1, the J gene TRBJ2-3; 12 nucleotides align to TRBD2. Germline V CDR1 and CDR2: SQVTM, ANQGSEA. The CDR3 has 15 residues. With 6 bases clipped from V and 4 bases from J, the junction kept 8 bases outside the gene matches.

The gene calls are TRBV4-2 and TRBJ1-1; 9 bases match TRBD1. V lost 5 bases, J lost 4 bases, and 8 bases stayed unmatched. CDR3 length: 15 amino acids. From germline, CDR1 is LGHNA and CDR2 YNFKEQ. Written as DNA, the CDR3 is TGTGCCAGCAGCACCGCCGGGACAGGGAGCACTGAAGCTTTCTTT. Protein sequence: CASSTAGTGSTEAFF.

The chain links TRBV19 to TRBJ2-1; D may be TRBD1 (6 bases). The V end lost 0 bases, the J end lost 3 bases, and 15 bases lay between the germline ends. Germline V lookup: CDR1 LNHDA, CDR2 SQIVND (reference sequence). The CDR3 loop spans 17 amino acids. CDR3 sequence reads: CASSIDPRDIHYNEQFF. In DNA, the CDR3 is TGTGCCAGTAGTATAGATCCCCGGGACATTCACTACAATGAGCAGTTCTTC.

The chain uses TRBV19 and TRBJ1-5; TRBD1 agrees at 8 bases. The CDR3 totals 14 residues. V dropped 8 bases and J dropped 5; count of bases not matched to a gene: 8. Germline V gene lookup returns CDR1 LNHDA and CDR2 SQIVND (reference sequence). The CDR3 region is CASGGDRGHQPQHF. The CDR3 coding sequence is TGTGCCAGTGGTGGAGACAGGGGTCATCAGCCCCAGCATTTT.

In this sample, this clonotype turned up many times. The chain carries TRBV29-1 and TRBJ1-1; 7 bases are a match to TRBD1. The CDR3 is made up of 13 amino acids. Germline V lookup: CDR1 SQVTM, CDR2 ANQGSEA. The V and J ends lost 4 bases and 0 bases, in that order; junction bases with no gene match: 2. CDR3 bases: TGCAGCGTTGTGGGACAGTTGAACACTGAAGCTTTCTTT. This sequence encodes CSVVGQLNTEAFF.

There are a few counts of this clonotype. The V call is TRBV6-2 or TRBV6-3, the J call TRBJ2-1; 11 bases map to TRBD2. Looked up from germline, CDR1 is MNHEY and CDR2 is SVGEGT. This CDR3 has 21 amino acids. With V trimmed by 0 bases and J by 3 bases, 16 bases remained unmatched. CDR3 protein: CASSYSSPRTSGRYLYNEQFF. The CDR3 coding sequence is TGTGCCAGCAGTTACTCGTCTCCTAGGACTAGCGGGCGGTACCTCTACAATGAGCAGTTCTTC.

V usage is TRBV11-2 and J usage is TRBJ1-2; D is possibly TRBD1 (5 bases). V lost 0 bases, J lost 4 bases, and 12 bases lay in between. The V gene's germline CDR1 is SGHAT and CDR2 FQNNGV. The CDR3 loop spans 15 amino acids. CDR3 nucleotides: TGTGCCAGCAGCTTAGATAGGGGCGGCCCCTATGGCTACACCTTC. Its protein is CASSLDRGGPYGYTF.

This clonotype was detected ten times or more. The CDR3 is CASSTPGGETQYF. The DNA for the CDR3 is TGCGCCAGCAGCACCCCAGGGGGAGAGACCCAGTACTTC. The rearrangement links TRBV5-1 to TRBJ2-5; TRBD1 aligns across 7 bases. The junction had 4 bases not matched to a gene; V was cut back by 4 bases and J by 4 bases. CDR3 length: 13 amino acids. Germline V lookup: CDR1 SGHRS, CDR2 YFSETQ.

This clonotype was recorded a few times. This chain joins TRBV28 and TRBJ2-1; 9 nucleotides agree with TRBD2. The CDR3 sequence is 16 residues long. After removal of 5 bases from V and 10 bases from J, the junction contained 15 bases not matched to a gene. Germline V lookup: CDR1 MDHEN, CDR2 SYDVKM. The CDR3 coding sequence is TGTGCCAGCAGTAAACAGGGACTAGCAGATAACTTAGAGCAGTTCTTC. Translation: CASSKQGLADNLEQFF.

The V gene is TRBV14, the J gene TRBJ1-2; perhaps TRBD1 as D (6 bases). Germline CDR1 reads SGHDN; CDR2 reads FVKESK. The length of the CDR3 is 14 residues. The germline V and J ends were trimmed by 3 bases and 8 bases, with 16 bases remaining between them. Written as DNA, the CDR3 is TGTGCCAGCAGCCAGTCGGGCAGGGGCGCCGGCTACACCTTC. Its protein product is CASSQSGRGAGYTF.

The chain recombines TRBV9 with TRBJ2-1; D gene uncertain. The CDR3 is 15 amino acids. Germline CDR1 and CDR2: SGDLS and YYNGEE. The V end lost 0 bases, the J end lost 0 bases, and 7 bases lay between the germline ends. CDR3 region: CASSVATYSYNEQFF. The CDR3 DNA reads TGTGCCAGCAGCGTAGCTACCTACTCCTACAATGAGCAGTTCTTC.

The CDR3 loop reads CASSQERGFYEAFF. The CDR3 coding sequence is TGCGCCAGCAGCCAAGAAAGAGGGTTTTATGAAGCTTTCTTT. The V gene is TRBV4-3, the J gene TRBJ1-1, with D hard to call. From germline, CDR1 is LGHNA and CDR2 YSLEER. The CDR3 spans 14 residues. Deletions cut 0 bases from V and 7 bases from J, with 12 bases between.

The V gene is TRBV4-3, the J gene TRBJ2-5, with 7 bases lining up with TRBD2. Per the germline V gene, CDR1 is LGHNA and CDR2 is YSLEER. The J segment lost 5 bases and the V segment lost 1 base, leaving 7 bases of the junction unmatched. CDR3 size: 15 residues. This CDR3 is CASSQVASGMETQYF. The CDR3 region has the DNA TGCGCCAGCAGCCAAGTGGCCAGCGGGATGGAGACCCAGTACTTC.

This clonotype was detected many times. The chain employs TRBV5-6 and TRBJ2-5; 11 bases agree with TRBD1. V lost 2 bases and J lost 4; bases outside the gene matches: 13. This CDR3 comprises 18 residues. CDR1 SGHDT and CDR2 YYEEEE come from the germline V gene. The CDR3 region is CASSLFSLDRGRGETQYF. CDR3 DNA sequence: TGTGCCAGCAGCTTATTTTCCCTGGACAGGGGGCGCGGAGAGACCCAGTACTTC.

This clonotype turned up a few times. The J gene is TRBJ2-1, the V gene TRBV6-1; 10 nucleotides align to TRBD2. Germline-derived CDR1 and CDR2 are MNHNS and SASEGT. V trimming: 5 bases; J trimming: 5 bases; junction bases outside the gene matches: 3. The CDR3 runs 14 residues. DNA of the CDR3: TGTGCCAGCAGTCCAGCGGGAGGGGACAATGAGCAGTTCTTC. It is translated as CASSPAGGDNEQFF.

A few counts support this clonotype. The chain recombines TRBV24-1 with TRBJ2-1, with D possibly matching TRBD1 (6 bases). This CDR3 spans 13 amino acids. Trimming took off 9 bases at V and 1 base at J, with 9 bases between the two ends. CDR1 and CDR2 from the germline V gene are KGHDR and SFDVKD. This CDR3 reads CATSGQSYNEQFF. The CDR3 DNA is TGTGCCACCTCTGGACAGTCCTACAATGAGCAGTTCTTC.